These 25 T cell receptor beta chains originate from one sample sequenced in a study of T cell responses to AZD1222 COVID-19 vaccine. The data were produced by immunoSEQ multiplex PCR, yet TCRdb's version contains in-frame clones alone and is incomplete. The table records about 200,000 clones, about 94% of them present only once. Sequenced here: peripheral blood, sampled 28 days after the second AZD1222 dose. The receptors were sampled from an adult who received the AZD1222 COVID-19 vaccine.

This clone has a single count. The chain combines TRBV4-2 with TRBJ2-7; D may be TRBD1 (5 bases). The CDR3 loop spans 13 amino acids. Germline assignment: CDR1 LGHNA and CDR2 YNFKEQ. Between the trimmed V and J ends, which lost 1 base and 5 bases, there was a span of 9 bases. The CDR3, as DNA: TGTGCCAGCAGCCAAGCTGGGGCTAACGAGCAGTACTTC. As protein: CASSQAGANEQYF.

J is TRBJ2-7 and V is TRBV29-1, with D possibly TRBD2 on 7 matching bases. This CDR3 is 16 amino acids long. From germline, CDR1 is SQVTM and CDR2 ANQGSEA. The germline V and J ends were trimmed by 4 bases and 0 bases, with 19 bases remaining between them. The chain's CDR3 is CSVVGGPTLSSYEQYF. Here the CDR3 DNA reads TGCAGCGTTGTCGGGGGGCCTACTTTGAGCTCCTACGAGCAGTACTTC.

The chain combines TRBV5-4 with TRBJ1-2; tentative D call: TRBD1 (5 bases). Germline loops: CDR1 SGHNT, CDR2 YYREEE (reference sequence). CDR3 size: 16 residues. Trimming stripped 6 bases from V and 6 bases from J, with 24 bases between. CDR3 sequence: CASTEIINRDSDGYTF. DNA of the CDR3: TGTGCCAGCACCGAAATTATAAACCGGGACTCCGATGGCTACACCTTC. Drawing the rest from reference TRBV5-4 and TRBJ1-2, the complete variable domain is ETGVTQSPTHLIKTRGQQVTLRCSSQSGHNTVSWYQQALGQGPQFIFQYYREEENGRGNFPPRFSGLQFPNYSSELNVNALELDDSALYLCASTEIINRDSDGYTFGSGTRLTVV.

The CDR3: CASSGQGRDWGAEAFF. The CDR3 DNA reads TGTGCCAGCTCTGGACAGGGAAGGGACTGGGGCGCTGAAGCTTTCTTT. The rearrangement links TRBV18 to TRBJ1-1; TRBD1 aligns across 8 bases. Germline CDR1 KGHSH, CDR2 LQKENI. With 6 bases clipped from V and 6 bases from J, the junction kept 15 bases outside the gene matches. CDR3 length: 16 amino acids.

The sample holds one count of this clone. This sequence joins TRBV10-1 and TRBJ2-1; 8 bases agree with TRBD2. The CDR3 covers 14 residues. Germline V gene lookup returns CDR1 WNHNN and CDR2 SYGVQD (reference sequence). Germline trimming cut 0 bases from V and 9 bases from J; bases unmatched to any gene: 4. The CDR3 is CASSESSGGGEQFF. The CDR3 DNA reads as TGCGCCAGCAGTGAGTCCTCGGGGGGGGGTGAGCAGTTCTTC.

The chain joins TRBV7-2 to TRBJ1-5; 7 bases align to TRBD1. The CDR3 has 14 amino acids. Losses at the gene ends were 7 bases for V and 4 bases for J; bases not matched to a gene: 7. Germline V gives CDR1 SGHTA, CDR2 FQGNSA. The CDR3 is CASTLGQQNQPQHF. The CDR3 DNA is TGTGCCAGCACCCTGGGACAGCAGAATCAGCCCCAGCATTTT.

This chain joins TRBV6-5 and TRBJ1-3; D not certain. V dropped 6 bases and J dropped 2 bases, with 11 bases sitting between them. Germline-derived CDR1 and CDR2 are MNHEY and SVGAGI. This CDR3 spans 14 amino acids. The CDR3 sequence is CASSRATAGNTIYF. CDR3 DNA: TGTGCCAGCAGCCGGGCCACAGCTGGAAACACCATATATTTT.

This chain joins TRBV23-1 and TRBJ1-6; 8 bases align to TRBD1. TRBV23-1 is an open reading frame whose function is uncertain. The ends lost 6 bases at V and 10 bases at J; junction bases unmatched: 8. This CDR3 has 14 amino acids. The CDR3 region is CASRYQGANSPLHF. CDR3 DNA: TGCGCCAGCAGGTACCAGGGGGCGAACTCACCCCTCCACTTT.

V gene TRBV7-2 combines with J gene TRBJ2-3, with 10 bases that match TRBD2. CDR1 and CDR2 (germline): SGHTA, FQGNSA. The CDR3 covers 18 residues. Unmatched junction bases numbered 13, after V lost 5 bases and J lost 2 bases. CDR3 DNA: TGTGCCAGCAGCACTTGGGCTTCTAGCGGGGGATACACAGATACGCAGTATTTT. It codes for CASSTWASSGGYTDTQYF. Complete variable domain (other parts from reference TRBV7-2 and TRBJ2-3): GAGVSQSPSNKVTEKGKDVELRCDPISGHTALYWYRQSLGQGLEFLIYFQGNSAPDKSGLPSDRFSAERTGGSVSTLTIQRTQQEDSAVYLCASSTWASSGGYTDTQYFGPGTRLTVL.

The rearrangement uses TRBV11-2 and TRBJ1-3; no clear D gene. The CDR3 runs 15 residues. Trimming cost V 0 bases and J 0 bases, with 6 bases left between them. Germline CDR1 is SGHAT and CDR2 is FQNNGV. The CDR3, as DNA: TGTGCCAGCAGCTTAGATAGAGTCTCTGGAAACACCATATATTTT. This codes for CASSLDRVSGNTIYF.

This chain joins TRBV10-3 and TRBJ1-5; D is unclear. The germline V gene encodes CDR1 ENHRY and CDR2 SYGVKD. The V end lost 3 bases, the J end lost 0 bases, and 6 bases lay between the germline ends. CDR3 length: 14 amino acids. The CDR3 here is CAISDVHSNQPQHF. CDR3 sequence (DNA): TGTGCCATCAGTGACGTCCATAGCAATCAGCCCCAGCATTTT.

V gene TRBV19 combines with J gene TRBJ1-5; maybe TRBD1 (6 bases). The V gene lost 3 bases and the J gene lost 4 bases, with 13 bases spanning the gap. Per the germline V gene, CDR1 is LNHDA and CDR2 is SQIVND (reference sequence). CDR3 length: 15 residues. This CDR3 reads CASSIRGAVNQPQHF. Written as DNA, the CDR3 is TGTGCCAGTAGTATTCGGGGGGCGGTGAATCAGCCCCAGCATTTT.

The chain employs TRBV2 and TRBJ2-1; 10 bases map to TRBD2. CDR3 length: 15 residues. The trim removed 10 bases at V and 5 bases at J, leaving 11 bases unmatched. Germline V gene data show CDR1 as SNHLY and CDR2 as FYNNEI. The CDR3: CATFLSGGTHNEQFF. The CDR3 bases are TGTGCCACTTTCCTTAGCGGGGGGACCCACAATGAGCAGTTCTTC. Drawing the rest from reference TRBV2 and TRBJ2-1, the complete variable domain is EPEVTQTPSHQVTQMGQEVILRCVPISNHLYFYWYRQILGQKVEFLVSFYNNEISEKSEIFDDQFSVERPDGSNFTLKIRSTKLEDSAMYFCATFLSGGTHNEQFFGPGTRLTVL.

Remarks on this clone: In the same sample, other DNA sequences code for this CDR3. The CDR3 protein is CASSLAGGNQPQHF. DNA of the CDR3: TGCGCCAGCAGCTTGGCCGGTGGCAATCAGCCCCAGCATTTT. The gene calls are TRBV5-1 and TRBJ1-5; D is ambiguous. Deletions cut 0 bases from V and 2 bases from J, with 6 bases between. CDR3 size: 14 residues. Germline V gene sequence: CDR1 SGHRS, CDR2 YFSETQ.

The chain joins TRBV9 to TRBJ1-2; D unresolved. Germline loops: CDR1 SGDLS, CDR2 YYNGEE. The V end was cut by 0 bases, the J end by 0 bases, with 9 bases between. CDR3 length equals 15 residues. DNA for the CDR3: TGTGCCAGCAGCGTAGAGGTGGCAGCTAACTATGGCTACACCTTC. Its protein is CASSVEVAANYGYTF.

This chain links TRBV28 with TRBJ1-2; 9 nucleotides agree with TRBD1. Germline V CDR1 and CDR2: MDHEN, SYDVKM. This CDR3 has 15 residues. Trimming took 7 bases from V and 8 from J; bases not matched to a gene: 14. CDR3 residues: CASISLPTGGGGYTF. The CDR3 nucleotides read TGTGCCAGCATCTCGCTCCCCACAGGGGGCGGAGGCTACACCTTC.

The chain combines TRBV14 with TRBJ2-1, with D maybe TRBD1 (5 bases). The germline V and J ends were trimmed by 0 bases and 9 bases, with 15 bases remaining between them. Germline lookup yields CDR1 SGHDN and CDR2 FVKESK. The CDR3 has 15 residues. CDR3: CASSQDIGVTVEQFF. The CDR3 DNA reads as TGTGCCAGCAGCCAAGATATAGGGGTAACAGTTGAGCAGTTCTTC. Full variable domain (remainder filled in from reference TRBV14 and TRBJ2-1): EAGVTQFPSHSVIEKGQTVTLRCDPISGHDNLYWYRRVMGKEIKFLLHFVKESKQDESGMPNNRFLAERTGGTYSTLKVQPAELEDSGVYFCASSQDIGVTVEQFFGPGTRLTVL.

In nucleotides, the CDR3 is TGTGCCAGCAGCCGCCGATCTTTCGGGGTCACAGATACGCAGTATTTT. Translated: CASSRRSFGVTDTQYF. This chain connects TRBV11-2 to TRBJ2-3; D may be TRBD2 (5 bases). Germline V gene lookup returns CDR1 SGHAT and CDR2 FQNNGV. This CDR3 is built from 16 residues. V was clipped by 5 bases and J by 2 bases, with 17 bases between them.

The chain employs TRBV10-3 and TRBJ1-6; 7 nucleotides line up with TRBD1. CDR1 ENHRY and CDR2 SYGVKD come from the germline V gene. The V segment lost 3 bases and the J segment 9 bases; nucleotides outside the gene matches: 5. The CDR3 totals 14 residues. The CDR3 reads CAISDGRGGSPLHF. The CDR3 nucleotides are TGTGCCATCAGTGATGGCAGGGGGGGTTCACCCCTCCACTTT.

J is TRBJ1-2 and V is TRBV27; 10 bases agree with TRBD1. CDR1 and CDR2 (germline): MNHEY, SMNVEV (reference sequence). Trimming took 6 bases from V and 3 from J; bases not matched to a gene: 13. CDR3 size: 17 residues. CDR3 DNA: TGTGCCAGCAGAAAGTCCGGGACAGGGGTTTCGGACTATGGCTACACCTTC. This encodes CASRKSGTGVSDYGYTF.

This chain uses TRBV19 with TRBJ1-5; possibly TRBD1 for D (5 bases). V was cut by 4 bases and J by 1 base, with 20 bases left in between. Per germline, CDR1 LNHDA and CDR2 SQIVND (reference sequence). This CDR3 has 18 residues. The CDR3, as DNA: TGTGCCAGTAGTAAAGGTGGGTTCTTGGGGGGAAGCAATCAGCCCCAGCATTTT. Amino acids: CASSKGGFLGGSNQPQHF. The whole variable domain, remainder taken from reference TRBV19 and TRBJ1-5, is DGGITQSPKYLFRKEGQNVTLSCEQNLNHDAMYWYRQDPGQGLRLIYYSQIVNDFQKGDIAEGYSVSREKKESFPLTVTSAQKNPTAFYLCASSKGGFLGGSNQPQHFGDGTRLSIL.

V gene TRBV11-2 combines with J gene TRBJ1-2, with 10 bases matching TRBD1. This CDR3 has 17 residues. V was pared by 5 bases and J by 4 bases, with 13 bases of the junction left unmatched. Germline CDR1 is SGHAT and CDR2 is FQNNGV. CDR3 sequence reads: CASSEGGWDRGSYGYTF. CDR3 nucleotides: TGTGCCAGCAGCGAAGGGGGGTGGGACAGGGGCTCCTATGGCTACACCTTC.

This chain joins TRBV2 and TRBJ2-3; TRBD2 might be the D (6 bases). Deletions cut 3 bases from V and 4 bases from J, with 8 bases between. The CDR3 has 13 amino acids. Germline V gene sequence: CDR1 SNHLY, CDR2 FYNNEI. The CDR3 reads CASSDREADTQYF. For the CDR3, the DNA is TGTGCCAGCAGTGACAGGGAGGCAGATACGCAGTATTTT.

This chain links TRBV5-5 with TRBJ2-7; D might be TRBD1 (6 bases). This CDR3 comprises 15 residues. Trimming stripped 4 bases from V and 0 bases from J, with 14 bases between. Germline V gene sequence: CDR1 SGHKS, CDR2 YYEKEE (reference sequence). CDR3 sequence: CASSPTGTLSYEQYF. Written as DNA, the CDR3 is TGTGCCAGCAGCCCCACAGGGACGCTCTCCTACGAGCAGTACTTC. Based on the CDR3 plus reference TRBV5-5 and TRBJ2-7, the full variable domain is DAGVTQSPTHLIKTRGQQVTLRCSPISGHKSVSWYQQVLGQGPQFIFQYYEKEERGRGNFPDRFSARQFPNYSSELNVNALLLGDSALYLCASSPTGTLSYEQYFGPGTRLTVT.

This sequence joins TRBV5-4 and TRBJ2-3; 12 bases align to TRBD2. Trimming at V came to 0 bases and at J to 3 bases, leaving 8 bases not matched to a gene. CDR3 length: 18 amino acids. Germline lookup yields CDR1 SGHNT and CDR2 YYREEE (reference sequence). CDR3 in amino acids: CASSLAASGGAGTDTQYF. CDR3 in DNA: TGTGCCAGCAGCTTGGCCGCTAGCGGGGGGGCCGGGACAGATACGCAGTATTTT. Based on the CDR3 plus reference TRBV5-4 and TRBJ2-3, the full variable domain is ETGVTQSPTHLIKTRGQQVTLRCSSQSGHNTVSWYQQALGQGPQFIFQYYREEENGRGNFPPRFSGLQFPNYSSELNVNALELDDSALYLCASSLAASGGAGTDTQYFGPGTRLTVL.